Each of the 28 T cell receptor beta chains below was sequenced from the same sample in a study of blood T cell repertoires in COVID-19. Profiled with immunoSEQ multiplex PCR; TCRdb holds only in-frame clones, not every one. The data contain about 74,000 clones, about 72% of them singletons. Source material: peripheral blood. These receptors all stem from a man aged 70-80 years with active or convalescent COVID-19.

The chain recombines TRBV5-1 with TRBJ2-5; possible D gene TRBD1, 6 bases. The CDR3 runs to 15 residues. The germline V gene has CDR1 SGHRS and CDR2 YFSETQ. The V end lost 4 bases, the J end lost 5 bases, and 18 bases lay between the germline ends. CDR3 bases: TGCGCCAGCAGCGCGGACAGCCACCCTTCGGAGACCCAGTACTTC. It encodes CASSADSHPSETQYF.

V and J are TRBV19 and TRBJ1-3; D is perhaps TRBD1 (6 bases). Germline loops: CDR1 LNHDA, CDR2 SQIVND (reference sequence). The CDR3 runs 14 residues. V was pared by 9 bases and J by 0 bases, with 12 bases between. The CDR3 nucleotides are TGTGCCAGCAAGGGACAACTCTCTGGAAACACCATATATTTT. Amino acid sequence: CASKGQLSGNTIYF.

The chain combines TRBV28 with TRBJ2-5, with D possibly being TRBD1 (7 bases). The germline V and J ends were trimmed by 8 bases and 4 bases, with 14 bases remaining between them. The germline V gene has CDR1 MDHEN and CDR2 SYDVKM. CDR3 size: 13 residues. CDR3 sequence (DNA): TGTGCCAGCCGTCCTCAGGGGGGAGAGACCCAGTACTTC. Amino acids: CASRPQGGETQYF.

This clone is a singleton in its sample. The chain is built from TRBV24-1 and TRBJ2-3; 8 bases map to TRBD1. J was trimmed by 5 bases and V by 0 bases; bases with no gene match: 6. Germline V gene sequence: CDR1 KGHDR, CDR2 SFDVKD. This CDR3 spans 16 amino acids. CDR3 nucleotide sequence: TGTGCCACCAGTGATTTGCAGGGGGCAAGGGGAGATACGCAGTATTTT. This encodes CATSDLQGARGDTQYF.

The V gene is TRBV2, the J gene TRBJ2-3; D might be TRBD2 (6 bases). CDR3 size: 14 residues. Germline V lookup: CDR1 SNHLY, CDR2 FYNNEI. Trimming removed 7 bases from V and 1 base from J, with 12 bases in between. CDR3 loop: CASKLGGRTDTQYF. The DNA for the CDR3 is TGTGCCAGCAAGCTCGGGGGTCGCACAGATACGCAGTATTTT.

V gene TRBV4-2 combines with J gene TRBJ2-7; TRBD1 aligns across 9 bases. Losses at the gene ends were 5 bases for V and 6 bases for J; bases not matched to a gene: 8. Per germline, CDR1 LGHNA and CDR2 YNFKEQ. CDR3 length: 14 amino acids. The chain's CDR3 is CASSRDREGSEQYF. CDR3 DNA sequence: TGTGCCAGCAGCAGGGACAGGGAAGGAAGCGAGCAGTACTTC.

The chain combines TRBV7-9 with TRBJ1-5, with TRBD1 identical over 9 bases. Germline V lookup: CDR1 SEHNR, CDR2 FQNEAQ (reference sequence). This CDR3 region has 14 residues. V shed 4 bases and J 7 bases; nucleotides not matched to a gene: 5. The CDR3 reads CASSSTGGSQPQHF. CDR3 sequence (DNA): TGTGCCAGCAGCTCGACAGGGGGAAGCCAGCCCCAGCATTTT.

The chain links TRBV5-4 to TRBJ2-5; 9 bases map to TRBD1. With V trimmed by 4 bases and J by 5 bases, 12 bases remained unmatched. The germline gives CDR1 SGHNT, CDR2 YYREEE (reference sequence). The CDR3 consists of 16 residues. The DNA for the CDR3 is TGTGCCAGCAGCGGGGGGACAGGGCATGAGGGGGAGACCCAGTACTTC. It translates to CASSGGTGHEGETQYF.

The chain uses TRBV18 and TRBJ2-1; D is unclear. The ends were cut back, 0 bases at V and 6 bases at J, with 12 bases in the middle. The CDR3 has 15 residues. Looked up from germline, CDR1 is KGHSH and CDR2 is LQKENI. The CDR3 is CASSPPKDRGNEQFF. In nucleotides, the CDR3 is TGTGCCAGCTCACCACCAAAGGATAGAGGCAATGAGCAGTTCTTC.

The chain uses TRBV4-1 and TRBJ2-1, with 9 positions matching TRBD2. CDR3 length: 15 amino acids. Germline CDR1 MGHRA, CDR2 YSYEKL. V shed 7 bases and J 5 bases; nucleotides not matched to a gene: 9. The CDR3 region is CASTQGLAGNNEQFF. DNA for the CDR3: TGCGCCAGCACCCAGGGGCTAGCGGGAAACAATGAGCAGTTCTTC.

This sequence joins TRBV9 and TRBJ2-3; D remains unclear. CDR3 size: 14 residues. Germline CDR1 is SGDLS and CDR2 is YYNGEE. Trimming shortened V by 3 bases and J by 5 bases, and 13 bases separated the two germline ends. The CDR3 region is CASSAQSTVDTQYF. The DNA of the CDR3 is TGTGCCAGCAGCGCCCAATCAACAGTAGATACGCAGTATTTT.

The chain uses TRBV5-1 and TRBJ1-6; D is possibly TRBD1 (6 bases). Trimming removed 0 bases from V and 11 bases from J, with 24 bases in between. This CDR3 has 18 residues. The germline V gene has CDR1 SGHRS and CDR2 YFSETQ. CDR3 sequence: CASSLGVLSGQGNTPLHF. For the CDR3, the DNA is TGCGCCAGCAGCTTGGGGGTTTTATCGGGGCAGGGGAACACACCCCTCCACTTT.

There are many counts of this clone. The chain couples TRBV29-1 to TRBJ1-1, with TRBD1 matching 11 bases. Germline lookup yields CDR1 SQVTM and CDR2 ANQGSEA. The CDR3 is made up of 13 amino acids. J was trimmed by 5 bases and V by 6 bases; bases with no gene match: 5. DNA of the CDR3: TGCAGCGTCAGGGACAGGGGGGGGACTGAAGCTTTCTTT. Translated: CSVRDRGGTEAFF.

The chain combines TRBV28 with TRBJ1-2; possibly TRBD1 for D (6 bases). The CDR3 spans 15 residues. V lost 8 bases, J lost 0 bases, and 16 bases lay in between. The germline gives CDR1 MDHEN, CDR2 SYDVKM. CDR3 in DNA: TGTGCCAGCTGGGGGGGGCGCAAAGCTAACTATGGCTACACCTTC. It translates to CASWGGRKANYGYTF.

The chain carries TRBV30 and TRBJ2-5; 12 bases match TRBD2. Germline CDR1 reads GTSNPN; CDR2 reads SVGIG (reference sequence). V trimming: 6 bases; J trimming: 2 bases; junction bases outside the gene matches: 13. This CDR3 spans 17 amino acids. CDR3 protein: CACRKWTGLAGQETQYF. The CDR3 DNA follows: TGTGCCTGCCGAAAATGGACCGGACTAGCGGGGCAAGAGACCCAGTACTTC.

V is TRBV6-1 and J is TRBJ2-7, with D possibly TRBD1 on 6 matching bases. V gave up 2 bases and J gave up 4 bases, with 27 bases separating them. Germline V CDR1 and CDR2: MNHNS, SASEGT. The CDR3 sequence is 19 residues long. The CDR3 DNA follows: TGTGCCAGCAGTGAAAGCCTGAAGCCCGACAGGTCCAACTCTTACGAGCAGTACTTC. Translation gives CASSESLKPDRSNSYEQYF.

The chain links TRBV30 to TRBJ2-3; TRBD2 matches at 11 bases. The trim removed 7 bases at V and 3 bases at J, leaving 9 bases unmatched. The CDR3 is made up of 15 amino acids. The germline gives CDR1 GTSNPN, CDR2 SVGIG (reference sequence). The CDR3 region is CALQKTSGETDTQYF. The DNA of the CDR3 is TGTGCCTTACAGAAGACTAGCGGGGAGACAGATACGCAGTATTTT.

The V gene is TRBV28, the J gene TRBJ1-4; D is unclear. Germline CDR1 is MDHEN and CDR2 is SYDVKM. V was trimmed by 6 bases and J by 5 bases, leaving 13 bases between them. There are 14 residues in the CDR3. Here the CDR3 DNA reads TGTGCCAGCAGACGTACAGTTAGGAATGAAAAACTGTTTTTT. It is translated as CASRRTVRNEKLFF. Looking up the rest from reference TRBV28 and TRBJ1-4 gives the full variable domain: DVKVTQSSRYLVKRTGEKVFLECVQDMDHENMFWYRQDPGLGLRLIYFSYDVKMKEKGDIPEGYSVSREKKERFSLILESASTNQTSMYLCASRRTVRNEKLFFGSGTQLSVL.

This sequence joins TRBV5-1 and TRBJ2-7; D may be TRBD1 (6 bases). The CDR3 runs 13 residues. The germline V gene has CDR1 SGHRS and CDR2 YFSETQ. V lost 2 bases, J lost 5 bases, and 11 bases lay in between. CDR3 residues: CASSFSWDNEQYF. DNA of the CDR3: TGCGCCAGCAGCTTTTCTTGGGACAACGAGCAGTACTTC.

CDR3 residues: CASSDGTSGSNEQFF. The CDR3 DNA is TGTGCCAGTAGTGACGGGACTAGCGGTTCCAATGAGCAGTTCTTC. The chain couples TRBV19 to TRBJ2-1; 11 bases match TRBD2. Trimming removed 5 bases from V and 6 bases from J; junction bases left unmatched: 6. Germline V gene data show CDR1 as LNHDA and CDR2 as SQIVND (reference sequence). This CDR3 is 15 amino acids long.

The chain is built from TRBV28 and TRBJ2-7; 10 positions match TRBD1. This CDR3 region has 16 residues. From germline, CDR1 is MDHEN and CDR2 SYDVKM. After removal of 11 bases from V and 2 bases from J, the junction contained 15 bases not matched to a gene. The CDR3 spells CAASYTGTGDPYEQYF. The CDR3 nucleotides are TGTGCCGCTTCTTATACCGGGACAGGGGACCCCTACGAGCAGTACTTC.

The chain links TRBV19 to TRBJ1-5, with TRBD1 matching 9 bases. This CDR3 spans 16 amino acids. V lost 7 bases and J lost 7; bases outside the gene matches: 14. CDR1 and CDR2 from the germline V gene are LNHDA and SQIVND (reference sequence). The chain's CDR3 is CASTAGTGYLIQPQHF. In DNA, the CDR3 is TGTGCCAGTACTGCTGGGACAGGGTACCTTATCCAGCCCCAGCATTTT.

J is TRBJ2-3 and V is TRBV6-1, with 14 positions matching TRBD2. Germline trimming cut 1 base from V and 2 bases from J; bases unmatched to any gene: 2. The V gene's germline CDR1 is MNHNS and CDR2 SASEGT. This CDR3 contains 17 residues. The CDR3 sequence: CASSEGGLAGDTDTQYF. CDR3 nucleotides: TGTGCCAGCAGTGAAGGGGGACTAGCGGGGGACACAGATACGCAGTATTTT.

This clone has more than one count but fewer than ten. This chain uses TRBV28 with TRBJ1-5; maybe TRBD1 (5 bases). The ends were cut back, 5 bases at V and 3 bases at J, with 17 bases in the middle. The CDR3 contains 16 residues. Germline V gene sequence: CDR1 MDHEN, CDR2 SYDVKM. The CDR3 DNA sequence: TGTGCCAGCAGTACCTCCGGGACTGGAAACAATCAGCCCCAGCATTTT. This codes for CASSTSGTGNNQPQHF.

This clone was detected only a few times. The rearrangement uses TRBV6-2 or TRBV6-3 and TRBJ2-7; D remains ambiguous. The V and J ends lost 4 bases and 1 base respectively, with 23 bases between them. This CDR3 region has 18 residues. CDR1 and CDR2 from the germline V gene are MNHEY and SVGEGT. This CDR3 reads CASSFPIRPDFLSYEQYF. CDR3 nucleotides: TGTGCCAGCAGTTTTCCGATCCGCCCTGACTTCCTTTCCTACGAGCAGTACTTC.

The chain is built from TRBV11-2 and TRBJ2-7, with TRBD1 matching 10 bases. The germline V gene has CDR1 SGHAT and CDR2 FQNNGV. The CDR3 length is 18 residues. Losses at the gene ends were 4 bases for V and 4 bases for J; bases not matched to a gene: 16. CDR3 sequence reads: CASSSVNRDRGLEYEQYF. The CDR3 DNA follows: TGTGCCAGCAGCTCCGTTAACCGGGACAGGGGTTTGGAGTACGAGCAGTACTTC.

The chain joins TRBV7-3 to TRBJ2-3, with TRBD2 matching over 8 bases. CDR1 and CDR2 (germline): SGHTA, FQGTGA. The J segment lost 2 bases and the V segment lost 6 bases, leaving 7 bases of the junction unmatched. The CDR3 consists of 15 residues. Written as DNA, the CDR3 is TGTGCCAGCAGGATCGGGGGGGGGAACACAGATACGCAGTATTTT. It yields the protein CASRIGGGNTDTQYF. The complete variable domain, with remaining parts taken from reference TRBV7-3 and TRBJ2-3, reads GAGVSQTPSNKVTEKGKYVELRCDPISGHTALYWYRQSLGQGPEFLIYFQGTGAADDSGLPNDRFFAVRPEGSVSTLKIQRTERGDSAVYLCASRIGGGNTDTQYFGPGTRLTVL.

This chain joins TRBV24-1 and TRBJ2-1; 12 bases are a match to TRBD2. Unmatched junction bases numbered 9, after V lost 3 bases and J lost 7 bases. The CDR3 is made up of 17 amino acids. CDR1 is KGHDR, CDR2 SFDVKD, per germline. CDR3 in amino acids: CATSDHRSSGGENEQFF. In DNA form, the CDR3 reads TGTGCCACCAGTGATCATCGGTCTAGCGGGGGGGAAAATGAGCAGTTCTTC.